This T cell receptor beta chain was documented in a study of identical twins. The V gene lost 0 bases and the J gene lost 3 bases, with 12 bases spanning the gap. Germline V gene sequence: CDR1 SGDLS, CDR2 YYNGEE. The CDR3 is 15 amino acids. The sample holds many counts of this clonotype. In TCRdb, the 5' RACE reads were re-called with MiXCR into one record per CDR3 protein. This table holds about 240,000 distinct CDR3 sequences, about 10% found once. The chain recombines TRBV9 with TRBJ1-1; D uncertain. The sequence derives from a man between 50 and 59 years old in good health. Input material: memory T cells sorted from blood. Written as DNA, the CDR3 is TGTGCCAGCAGCGTAGGTTACGCCAAAGACACTGAAGCTTTCTTT. The encoded protein is CASSVGYAKDTEAFF.